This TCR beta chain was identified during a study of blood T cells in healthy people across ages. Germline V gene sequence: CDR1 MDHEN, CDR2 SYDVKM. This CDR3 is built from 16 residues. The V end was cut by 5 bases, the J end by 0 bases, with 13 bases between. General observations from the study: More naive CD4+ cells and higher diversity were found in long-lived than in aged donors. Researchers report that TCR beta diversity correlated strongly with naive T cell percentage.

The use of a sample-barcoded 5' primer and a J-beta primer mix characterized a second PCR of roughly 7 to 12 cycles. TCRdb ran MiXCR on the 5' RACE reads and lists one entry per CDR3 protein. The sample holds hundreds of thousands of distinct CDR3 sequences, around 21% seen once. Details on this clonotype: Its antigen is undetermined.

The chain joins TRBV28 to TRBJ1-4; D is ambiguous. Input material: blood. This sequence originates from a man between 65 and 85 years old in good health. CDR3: CASSPPGIATNEKLFF. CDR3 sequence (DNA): TGTGCCAGCAGTCCCCCCGGGATTGCAACTAATGAAAAACTGTTTTTT.